The T cell receptor (beta chain) described here comes from a study of blood T cell repertoires in COVID-19. Study-wide context: Material from acute and convalescent COVID-19 was sourced from the United States, Italy and Spain.

Authors' analysis steps: Amplification with reference gene primers provided the estimates of nucleated cell counts. Data came from immunoSEQ multiplex PCR; TCRdb stores just in-frame clones and leaves some out. Clone size and the V and J calls come from that table; the DNA yielded D and trimming. The data show under 350,000 clones, with roughly 89% seen just once and about 4.6% held by the top ten. The CDR3 covers 16 residues. Germline V gives CDR1 MNHEY, CDR2 SMNVEV (reference sequence). V gave up 0 bases and J gave up 10 bases; unmatched junction bases: 8. The sequence was obtained from a man aged 40-55 years with acute or convalescent COVID-19. Input material: peripheral blood. V and J are TRBV27 and TRBJ1-6, with 8 bases identical to TRBD1. The CDR3 DNA follows: TGTGCCAGCAGTTTATCGTGGCAGGGGGCTAAATCACCCCTCCACTTT. Translating gives CASSLSWQGAKSPLHF.